This TCR beta chain stems from a study of cytomegalovirus exposure and HLA in healthy donors. Libraries were prepared by immunoSEQ multiplex PCR; TCRdb keeps only in-frame clonotypes and omits some of them. Counted here are roughly 71,000 clones, 94% occurring once; the ten biggest clones make up 0.55% to 0.65%. V shed 5 bases and J shed 12 bases, with 15 bases lying between them. In germline, CDR1 is SGHRS, CDR2 YFSETQ. This CDR3 region has 11 residues. The sequencing input was PBMCs. The chain recombines TRBV5-1 with TRBJ2-7; D might be TRBD1 (6 bases). The receptor comes from a woman aged 18-29 years in good health and CMV-seronegative. The CDR3, as DNA: TGCGCCAGCAGTCCGACAGGCCTCTTGTACTTC. This sequence encodes CASSPTGLLYF.